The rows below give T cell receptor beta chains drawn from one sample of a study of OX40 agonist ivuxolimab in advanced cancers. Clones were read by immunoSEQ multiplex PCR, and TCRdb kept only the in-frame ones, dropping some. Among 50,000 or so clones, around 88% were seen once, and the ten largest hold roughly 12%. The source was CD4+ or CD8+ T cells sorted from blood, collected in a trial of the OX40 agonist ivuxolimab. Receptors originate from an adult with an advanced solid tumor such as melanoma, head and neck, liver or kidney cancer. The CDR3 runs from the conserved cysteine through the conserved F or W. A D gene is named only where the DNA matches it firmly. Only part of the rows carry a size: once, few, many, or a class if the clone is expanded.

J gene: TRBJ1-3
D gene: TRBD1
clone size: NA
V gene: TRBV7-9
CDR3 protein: CASSRTTGEGNTIYF
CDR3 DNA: TGTGCCAGCAGCCGAACCACAGGGGAGGGAAACACCATATATTTT

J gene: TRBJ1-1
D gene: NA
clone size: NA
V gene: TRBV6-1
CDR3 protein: CASSLDGNTEAFF
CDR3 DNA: TGTGCCAGCAGTTTAGACGGGAACACTGAAGCTTTCTTT

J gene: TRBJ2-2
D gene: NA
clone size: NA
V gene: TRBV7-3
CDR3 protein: CASSLGAGTGELFF
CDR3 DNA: TGTGCCAGCAGCTTGGGGGCCGGCACCGGGGAGCTGTTTTTT

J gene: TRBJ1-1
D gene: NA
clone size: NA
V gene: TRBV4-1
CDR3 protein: CASSVVGPRRALNTEAFF
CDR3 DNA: TGCGCCAGCAGCGTTGTAGGACCGAGAAGGGCTTTGAACACTGAAGCTTTCTTT

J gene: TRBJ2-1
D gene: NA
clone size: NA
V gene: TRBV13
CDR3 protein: CASSALVGGPNEQFF
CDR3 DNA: TGTGCCAGCAGCGCACTAGTGGGGGGGCCCAATGAGCAGTTCTTC

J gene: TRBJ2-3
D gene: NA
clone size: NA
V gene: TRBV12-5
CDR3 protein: CASGLVATDTQYF
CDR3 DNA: TGTGCTAGTGGTTTGGTGGCCACAGATACGCAGTATTTT

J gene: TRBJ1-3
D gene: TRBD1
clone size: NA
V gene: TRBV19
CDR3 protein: CASSMGTGAGVRRTIYF
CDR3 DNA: TGTGCCAGTAGTATGGGGACAGGGGCCGGAGTTCGGAGAACCATATATTTT

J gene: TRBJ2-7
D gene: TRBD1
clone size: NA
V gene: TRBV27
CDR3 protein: CASSLFPGQGAIEQYF
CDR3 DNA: TGTGCCAGCAGCCTATTCCCGGGACAGGGGGCTATCGAGCAGTACTTC

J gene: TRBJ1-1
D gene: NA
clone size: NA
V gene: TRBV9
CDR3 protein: CASSVRGESTEAFF
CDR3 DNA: TGTGCCAGCAGCGTCAGAGGGGAGTCCACTGAAGCTTTCTTT

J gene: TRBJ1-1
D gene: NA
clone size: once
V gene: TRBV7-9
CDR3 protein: CASSPFTGGNLNTEAFF
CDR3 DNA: TGTGCCAGCAGCCCGTTCACGGGGGGTAATTTGAACACTGAAGCTTTCTTT

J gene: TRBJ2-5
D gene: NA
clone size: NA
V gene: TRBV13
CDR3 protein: CASSITGQETQYF
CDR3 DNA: TGTGCCAGCAGCATTACAGGGCAAGAGACCCAGTACTTC

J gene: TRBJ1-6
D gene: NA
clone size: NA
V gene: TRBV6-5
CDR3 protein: CASREGAYNSPLHF
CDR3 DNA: TGTGCCAGCAGGGAGGGCGCCTATAATTCACCCCTCCACTTT

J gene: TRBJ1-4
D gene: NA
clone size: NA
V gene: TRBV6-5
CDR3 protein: CASSYSLGDGNEKLFF
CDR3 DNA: TGTGCCAGCAGTTACTCGCTCGGGGACGGTAATGAAAAACTGTTTTTT

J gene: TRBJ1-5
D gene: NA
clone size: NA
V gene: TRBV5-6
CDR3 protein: CASSLNWGFEGGIHQPQHF
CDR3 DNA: TGTGCCAGCAGCTTGAATTGGGGCTTTGAAGGCGGAATACATCAGCCCCAGCATTTT

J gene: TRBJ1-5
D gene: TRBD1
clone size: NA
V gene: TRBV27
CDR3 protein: CASSFQGAANQPQHF
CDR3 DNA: TGTGCCAGCAGTTTTCAGGGGGCGGCCAATCAGCCCCAGCATTTT

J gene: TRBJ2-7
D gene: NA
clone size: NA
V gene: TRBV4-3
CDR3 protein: CASSQDGGGDGDEQYF
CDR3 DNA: TGCGCCAGCAGCCAAGACGGAGGGGGGGACGGAGACGAGCAGTACTTC

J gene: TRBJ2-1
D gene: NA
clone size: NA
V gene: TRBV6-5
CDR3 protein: CASESSGDLEQFF
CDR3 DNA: TGTGCCAGCGAGTCTTCGGGGGACCTTGAGCAGTTCTTC

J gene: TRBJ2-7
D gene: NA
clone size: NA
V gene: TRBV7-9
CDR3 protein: CASSLAGQTSYEQYF
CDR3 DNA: TGTGCCAGCAGCTTAGCGGGACAAACCTCCTACGAGCAGTACTTC

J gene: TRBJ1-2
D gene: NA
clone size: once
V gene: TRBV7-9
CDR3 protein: CASSRDRDYGYTF
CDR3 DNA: TGTGCCAGCAGCCGCGATCGCGACTATGGCTACACCTTC

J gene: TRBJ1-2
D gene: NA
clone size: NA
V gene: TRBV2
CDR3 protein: CASGYQEAGPGYTF
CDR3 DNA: TGTGCCAGCGGCTACCAAGAGGCCGGGCCCGGCTACACCTTC

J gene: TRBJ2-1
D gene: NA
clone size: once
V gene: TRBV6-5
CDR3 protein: CASSYSWGAYNEQFF
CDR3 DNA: TGTGCCAGCAGTTATAGTTGGGGGGCCTACAATGAGCAGTTCTTC

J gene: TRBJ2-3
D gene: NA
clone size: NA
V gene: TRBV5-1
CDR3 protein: CASSLDIRGKTDTQYF
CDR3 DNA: TGCGCCAGCAGCTTGGATATTAGGGGAAAAACAGATACGCAGTATTTT

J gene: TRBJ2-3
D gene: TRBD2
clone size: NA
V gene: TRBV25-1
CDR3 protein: CASSEWTRGGTDTQYF
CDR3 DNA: TGTGCCAGCAGTGAATGGACCCGGGGGGGCACAGATACGCAGTATTTT

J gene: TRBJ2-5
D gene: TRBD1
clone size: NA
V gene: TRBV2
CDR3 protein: CASSDIIRDRGRQETQYF
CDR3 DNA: TGTGCCAGCAGTGATATCATCCGGGACAGGGGACGTCAAGAGACCCAGTACTTC

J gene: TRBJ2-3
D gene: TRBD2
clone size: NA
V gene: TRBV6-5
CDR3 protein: CASSYLAGGNTDTQYF
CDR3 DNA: TGTGCCAGCAGTTATCTAGCGGGGGGTAATACAGATACGCAGTATTTT

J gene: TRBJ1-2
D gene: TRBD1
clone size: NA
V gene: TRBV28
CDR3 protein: CASRRTGKSSNYGYTF
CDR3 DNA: TGTGCCAGCAGGCGGACAGGGAAGTCCTCTAACTATGGCTACACCTTC

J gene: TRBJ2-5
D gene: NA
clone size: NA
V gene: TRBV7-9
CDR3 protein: CASSRDTWETQYF
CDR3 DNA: TGTGCCAGCAGCCGGGATACTTGGGAGACCCAGTACTTC

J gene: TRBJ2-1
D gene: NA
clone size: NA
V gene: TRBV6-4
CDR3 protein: CASSEDWVGIYNEQFF
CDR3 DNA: TGTGCCAGCAGCGAGGATTGGGTGGGGATCTACAATGAGCAGTTCTTC

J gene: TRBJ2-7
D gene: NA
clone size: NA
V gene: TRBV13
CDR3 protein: CASSLGGKPYEQYF
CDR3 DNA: TGTGCCAGCAGCTTAGGCGGGAAACCTTACGAGCAGTACTTC

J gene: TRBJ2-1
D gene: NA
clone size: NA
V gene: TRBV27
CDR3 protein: CASSLMGDINEQFF
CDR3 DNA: TGTGCCAGCAGTTTAATGGGGGACATCAATGAGCAGTTCTTC

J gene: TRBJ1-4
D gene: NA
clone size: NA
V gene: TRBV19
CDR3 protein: CASSPGPNEKLFF
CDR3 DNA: TGTGCCAGTAGTCCGGGTCCTAATGAAAAACTGTTTTTT

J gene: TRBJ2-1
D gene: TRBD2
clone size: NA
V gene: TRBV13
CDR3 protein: CASSFPSGGNEQFF
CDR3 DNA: TGTGCCAGCAGCTTTCCTAGCGGGGGGAATGAGCAGTTCTTC

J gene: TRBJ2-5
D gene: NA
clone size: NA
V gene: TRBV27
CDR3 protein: CASSPGTTSGETQYF
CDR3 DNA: TGTGCCAGCAGTCCCGGTACGACGAGCGGGGAGACCCAGTACTTC

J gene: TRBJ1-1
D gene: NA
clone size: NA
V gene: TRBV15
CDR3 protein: CATSSGLMNTEAFF
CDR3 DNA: TGTGCCACCAGCAGTGGGCTTATGAACACTGAAGCTTTCTTT

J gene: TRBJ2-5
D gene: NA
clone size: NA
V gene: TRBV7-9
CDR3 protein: CASSLDGETQYF
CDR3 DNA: TGTGCCAGCAGCTTAGACGGAGAGACCCAGTACTTC

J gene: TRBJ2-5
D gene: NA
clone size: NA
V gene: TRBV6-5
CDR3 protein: CASSYNYVETQYF
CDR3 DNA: TGTGCCAGCAGTTATAACTACGTAGAGACCCAGTACTTC

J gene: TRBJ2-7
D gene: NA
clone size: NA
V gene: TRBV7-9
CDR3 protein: CASSFITEQYF
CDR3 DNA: TGTGCCAGCAGCTTTATTACCGAGCAGTACTTC

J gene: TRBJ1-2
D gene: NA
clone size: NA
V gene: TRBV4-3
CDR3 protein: CASSLGSLHPYYGYTF
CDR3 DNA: TGCGCCAGCAGCCTCGGGTCGTTACACCCCTACTATGGCTACACCTTC

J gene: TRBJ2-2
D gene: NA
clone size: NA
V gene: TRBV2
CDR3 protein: CASSESRTAYTGELFF
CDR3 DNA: TGTGCCAGCAGTGAGTCCCGGACAGCTTACACCGGGGAGCTGTTTTTT